This record covers a single T cell receptor (beta chain). These data come from a study of blood T cell repertoires in COVID-19. Produced via immunoSEQ multiplex PCR; TCRdb's table is partial and in-frame only. The repertoire holds about 100,000 clones, with 75% to 90% as singletons. Trimming stripped 5 bases from V and 2 bases from J, with 5 bases between. In germline, CDR1 is SGHKS, CDR2 YYEKEE (reference sequence). CDR3 length: 13 residues. The chain recombines TRBV5-5 with TRBJ2-6; unclear D gene. This sequence was found in a man aged 60-69 years with acute or convalescent COVID-19. The sequenced sample consisted of peripheral blood. The CDR3 spells CASRNTGANVLTF. In DNA form, the CDR3 reads TGTGCCAGCAGAAATACTGGGGCCAACGTCCTGACTTTC.